This T cell receptor (beta chain) was obtained from a study of blood T cell repertoires in COVID-19. The data were produced by immunoSEQ multiplex PCR, yet TCRdb's version contains in-frame clones alone and is incomplete. The sample has roughly 200,000 clones; around 84% are singletons. The sequence came from a human donor in a cohort sampled during active COVID-19. Sequenced: peripheral blood.

DNA of the CDR3: TGTGCCAGCAGCCTCGGGACTCATGAAAAACTGTTTTTT. Encoded protein: CASSLGTHEKLFF. The chain links TRBV7-9 to TRBJ1-4; a possible D gene is TRBD1 (5 bases). The V gene lost 5 bases and the J gene lost 6 bases, with 10 bases spanning the gap. The germline CDR1 and CDR2 sequences are SEHNR and FQNEAQ (reference sequence). There are 13 residues in the CDR3.